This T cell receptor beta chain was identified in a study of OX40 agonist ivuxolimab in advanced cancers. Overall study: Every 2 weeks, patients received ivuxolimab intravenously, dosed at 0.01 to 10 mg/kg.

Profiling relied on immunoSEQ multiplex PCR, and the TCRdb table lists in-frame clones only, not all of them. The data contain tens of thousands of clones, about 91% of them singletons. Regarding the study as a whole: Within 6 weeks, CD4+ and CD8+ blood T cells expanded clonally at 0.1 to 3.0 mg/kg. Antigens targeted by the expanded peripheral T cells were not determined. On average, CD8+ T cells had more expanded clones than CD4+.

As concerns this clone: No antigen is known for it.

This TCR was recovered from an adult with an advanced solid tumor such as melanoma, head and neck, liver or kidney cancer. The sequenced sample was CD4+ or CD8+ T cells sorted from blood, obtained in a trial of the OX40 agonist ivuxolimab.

CDR3 in amino acids: CASSWTGDGTDTQYF. Here the CDR3 DNA reads TGCGCCAGCAGTTGGACAGGGGATGGCACAGATACGCAGTATTTT. The chain has TRBV10-2 and TRBJ2-3; TRBD1 matches at 9 bases. The CDR3 is made up of 15 amino acids. The V gene's germline CDR1 is WSHSY and CDR2 SAAADI. V lost 5 bases and J lost 1; bases outside the gene matches: 4.